The source of this T cell receptor (beta chain) is a study of blood T cell repertoires in COVID-19. About the study: PBMCs, B-cell-depleted T cells, or T cells provided the cDNA or gDNA that made up the material.

CDR1 is SGHRS and CDR2 is YFSETQ in the germline V gene. V lost 1 base, J lost 1 base, and 18 bases lay in between. The CDR3 is made up of 19 amino acids. The repertoire was sequenced with immunoSEQ multiplex PCR; TCRdb's copy has only in-frame clones and lacks some. The sample includes approximately 190,000 clones, around 84% seen only once; the top ten take approximately 15%. This chain joins TRBV5-1 and TRBJ2-6; D is perhaps TRBD2 (5 bases). This clonotype originated in a man in his thirties or forties with active or convalescent COVID-19. The sequenced sample was peripheral blood. CDR3 loop: CASSLFTAIPGSGANVLTF. CDR3 nucleotides: TGCGCCAGCAGCTTGTTCACCGCGATCCCGGGGTCTGGGGCCAACGTCCTGACTTTC. Looking up the rest from reference TRBV5-1 and TRBJ2-6 gives the full variable domain: KAGVTQTPRYLIKTRGQQVTLSCSPISGHRSVSWYQQTPGQGLQFLFEYFSETQRNKGNFPGRFSGRQFSNSRSEMNVSTLELGDSALYLCASSLFTAIPGSGANVLTFGAGSRLTVL.